Listed here are 18 T cell receptor beta chains from one sample, sequenced in a study of T cell repertoires in cytomegalovirus infection. No cognate antigen is known for these TCRs. TCRdb reanalysed the reads using MiXCR and keeps one entry per CDR3 protein. This table has under 350,000 distinct CDR3 sequences, less than 25% appearing once. Source: cultured PBMCs, taken from culture after CMV antigen stimulation. These receptors came from a human donor in good health (CMV status not recorded). Some clones in this sample may be carry-over from other donors' samples.

This clonotype was observed a few times. The rearrangement uses TRBV7-2 and TRBJ1-3; the D gene is possibly TRBD1 (5 bases). Per germline, CDR1 SGHTA and CDR2 FQGNSA. Trimming shortened V by 1 base and J by 0 bases, and 10 bases separated the two germline ends. CDR3 length: 16 residues. CDR3 in amino acids: CASSLVPDSSGNTIYF. For the CDR3, the DNA is TGTGCCAGCAGCTTAGTCCCCGACAGCTCTGGAAACACCATATATTTT.

This chain uses TRBV7-2 with TRBJ2-5; maybe TRBD2 (7 bases). V was trimmed by 5 bases and J by 5 bases, leaving 15 bases between them. CDR1 SGHTA and CDR2 FQGNSA come from the germline V gene. CDR3 length: 14 amino acids. Here the CDR3 DNA reads TGTGCCAGCAGCCGACAACAGGGAGGGGAGACCCAGTACTTC. It encodes CASSRQQGGETQYF.

This clonotype was seen many times. The chain carries TRBV25-1 and TRBJ1-1, with 7 bases aligning to TRBD1. Losses at the gene ends were 6 bases for V and 5 bases for J; bases not matched to a gene: 6. Germline CDR1 and CDR2: MGHDK and SYGVNS. CDR3 length: 13 amino acids. Here the CDR3 reads CASSQTGVTEAFF. DNA for the CDR3: TGTGCCAGCAGCCAAACAGGGGTAACTGAAGCTTTCTTT.

The chain combines TRBV20-1 with TRBJ2-3, with 8 bases lining up with TRBD2. Germline CDR1 DFQATT, CDR2 SNEGSKA (reference sequence). The V gene end was trimmed by 1 base and the J gene end by 6 bases; junction bases not matched to a gene: 9. The CDR3 covers 15 residues. Here the CDR3 DNA reads TGCAGTGCTAGAGTTGCGGGAGGCTACGGGGATACGCAGTATTTT. As protein: CSARVAGGYGDTQYF.

The rearrangement joins TRBV7-2 to TRBJ1-2; D remains unclear. Trimming shortened V by 2 bases and J by 6 bases, and 10 bases separated the two germline ends. The CDR3 is made up of 13 amino acids. Germline V gene lookup returns CDR1 SGHTA and CDR2 FQGNSA. The CDR3 is CASSLNGFDGYTF. Written as DNA, the CDR3 is TGTGCCAGCAGCTTAAATGGCTTCGATGGCTACACCTTC.

CDR3 region: CASSEPLGHKNTEAFF. In DNA form, the CDR3 reads TGTGCCAGCAGCGAACCCCTGGGGCACAAGAACACTGAAGCTTTCTTT. V gene TRBV12-3 or TRBV12-4 combines with J gene TRBJ1-1; D perhaps matches TRBD1 (5 bases). V was cut by 6 bases and J by 1 base, with 18 bases left in between. CDR3 length: 16 amino acids.

Only a few counts were recorded for this clonotype. This sequence joins TRBV10-2 and TRBJ2-1, with a tentative D call TRBD2 (6 bases). Germline-derived CDR1 and CDR2 are WSHSY and SAAADI. V was clipped by 2 bases and J by 10 bases, with 15 bases between them. The length of the CDR3 is 14 residues. CDR3 nucleotide sequence: TGCGCCAGCAGTGAGGTATCAAGGAGGGGCGAGCAGTTCTTC. It encodes CASSEVSRRGEQFF.

At least ten counts were recorded for this clonotype. The V call is TRBV28, the J call TRBJ2-1, with a tentative D call TRBD2 (6 bases). Trimming took off 2 bases at V and 7 bases at J, with 24 bases between the two ends. This CDR3 comprises 18 residues. CDR1 MDHEN and CDR2 SYDVKM come from the germline V gene. The CDR3 region has the DNA TGTGCCAGCAGTTTACCCGGTTGGGGGAGGTCCTCTTGGAATGAGCAGTTCTTC. Amino acids: CASSLPGWGRSSWNEQFF.

Ten or more counts support this clonotype. The chain carries TRBV7-2 and TRBJ2-2, with 10 bases matching TRBD2. The trim removed 5 bases at V and 4 bases at J, leaving 4 bases unmatched. This CDR3 is built from 15 residues. CDR1 and CDR2 from the germline V gene are SGHTA and FQGNSA. The CDR3 loop reads CASSIRLAGTGELFF. CDR3 coding DNA: TGTGCCAGCAGCATACGACTAGCGGGCACCGGGGAGCTGTTTTTT.

This clonotype was detected many times. CDR3 residues: CASSLDTGGGNTEAFF. The DNA of the CDR3 is TGTGCCAGCAGCTTGGACACAGGGGGCGGGAACACTGAAGCTTTCTTT. The rearrangement joins TRBV7-2 to TRBJ1-1; 9 positions match TRBD1. CDR3 length: 16 amino acids. CDR1 and CDR2 (germline): SGHTA, FQGNSA. V gave up 3 bases and J gave up 1 base; unmatched junction bases: 6.

This clonotype was seen more than once but under ten times. V usage is TRBV19 and J usage is TRBJ2-1, with 11 positions matching TRBD2. The CDR3 length is 20 residues. CDR1 is LNHDA, CDR2 SQIVND, per germline (reference sequence). V shed 9 bases, J shed 0 bases, and the junction held 19 bases outside the gene matches. The CDR3 here is CASSPSPLAGVDSSYNEQFF. CDR3 in DNA: TGTGCCAGCAGCCCCTCGCCACTAGCGGGGGTGGATAGCTCCTACAATGAGCAGTTCTTC.

The chain employs TRBV19 and TRBJ1-1; tentatively, D is TRBD1 (5 bases). Germline values: CDR1 LNHDA, CDR2 SQIVND (reference sequence). Trimming removed 6 bases at V and 1 base at J, with 15 bases between. The CDR3 length is 15 residues. CDR3 DNA sequence: TGTGCCAGTAGCCCTGCAGGGAATCCGAACACTGAAGCTTTCTTT. Amino acids: CASSPAGNPNTEAFF.

The genes are TRBV19 and TRBJ2-1, with 10 positions matching TRBD2. From germline, CDR1 is LNHDA and CDR2 SQIVND (reference sequence). CDR3 length: 15 residues. Trimming took 3 bases from V and 8 from J; bases not matched to a gene: 7. Written as DNA, the CDR3 is TGTGCCAGTAGTATTTTTTCTAGCGGGAGCTATGAGCAGTTCTTC. Its protein product is CASSIFSSGSYEQFF.

Comments on this clonotype: Being one base from a much bigger clone, this may be a read error. The rearrangement links TRBV5-4 to TRBJ1-2, with unresolved D. Germline V gene sequence: CDR1 SGHNT, CDR2 YYREEE (reference sequence). V gave up 4 bases and J gave up 1 base, with 20 bases separating them. The CDR3 length is 17 residues. The chain's CDR3 is CASSLPGRTHINYGYTF. CDR3 coding DNA: TGTGCCAGCAGCCTACCTGGTAGGACCCACATTAACTATGGCTACACCTTC.

This chain's CDR3 is CASSYSIVLATTYEQYF. The CDR3 DNA sequence: TGTGCCAGCAGTTACTCAATAGTCCTAGCGACGACCTACGAGCAGTACTTC. The chain has TRBV6-2 or TRBV6-3 and TRBJ2-7; D may be TRBD2 (6 bases). Germline values: CDR1 MNHEY, CDR2 SVGEGT. With 0 bases removed from V and 2 bases from J, the gap between germline ends came to 17 bases. The CDR3 is 17 amino acids.

V usage is TRBV7-6 and J usage is TRBJ1-6; a possible D gene is TRBD1 (6 bases). V lost 5 bases, J lost 9 bases, and 20 bases lay in between. This CDR3 region has 16 residues. Germline CDR1 reads SGHVS; CDR2 reads FNYEAQ. CDR3 in amino acids: CASSRHVQGGGSPLHF. CDR3 in DNA: TGTGCCAGCAGCCGCCACGTCCAAGGGGGGGGTTCACCCCTCCACTTT.

This clonotype has a count of ten or more. The J gene is TRBJ2-3, the V gene TRBV4-1; 7 nucleotides line up with TRBD2. The V and J ends lost 4 bases and 1 base, in that order; junction bases with no gene match: 8. In germline, CDR1 is MGHRA, CDR2 YSYEKL. The CDR3 loop spans 16 amino acids. The CDR3 is CASSPELAIGTDTQYF. The CDR3 region has the DNA TGCGCCAGCAGCCCAGAACTAGCGATTGGCACAGATACGCAGTATTTT.

The chain joins TRBV28 to TRBJ1-1; TRBD1 matches at 7 bases. V was clipped by 3 bases and J by 2 bases; unmatched bases: 6. From germline, CDR1 is MDHEN and CDR2 SYDVKM. This CDR3 comprises 15 residues. CDR3 coding DNA: TGTGCCAGCAGTTTGTTTGGGGACAGTAACACTGAAGCTTTCTTT. This sequence encodes CASSLFGDSNTEAFF.